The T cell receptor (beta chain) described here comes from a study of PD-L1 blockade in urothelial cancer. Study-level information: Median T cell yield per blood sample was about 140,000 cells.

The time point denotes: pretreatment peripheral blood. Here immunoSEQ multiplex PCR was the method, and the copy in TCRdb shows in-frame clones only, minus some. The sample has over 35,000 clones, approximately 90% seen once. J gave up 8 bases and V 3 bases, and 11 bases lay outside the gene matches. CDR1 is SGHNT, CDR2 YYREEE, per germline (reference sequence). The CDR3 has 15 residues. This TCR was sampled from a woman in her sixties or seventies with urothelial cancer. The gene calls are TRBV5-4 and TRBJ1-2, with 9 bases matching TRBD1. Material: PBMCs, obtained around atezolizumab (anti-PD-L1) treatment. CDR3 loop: CASSSRGQGRMGYTF. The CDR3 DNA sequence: TGTGCCAGCAGCTCTCGTGGACAGGGGCGGATGGGCTACACCTTC. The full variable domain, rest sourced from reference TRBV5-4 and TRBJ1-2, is ETGVTQSPTHLIKTRGQQVTLRCSSQSGHNTVSWYQQALGQGPQFIFQYYREEENGRGNFPPRFSGLQFPNYSSELNVNALELDDSALYLCASSSRGQGRMGYTFGSGTRLTVV.